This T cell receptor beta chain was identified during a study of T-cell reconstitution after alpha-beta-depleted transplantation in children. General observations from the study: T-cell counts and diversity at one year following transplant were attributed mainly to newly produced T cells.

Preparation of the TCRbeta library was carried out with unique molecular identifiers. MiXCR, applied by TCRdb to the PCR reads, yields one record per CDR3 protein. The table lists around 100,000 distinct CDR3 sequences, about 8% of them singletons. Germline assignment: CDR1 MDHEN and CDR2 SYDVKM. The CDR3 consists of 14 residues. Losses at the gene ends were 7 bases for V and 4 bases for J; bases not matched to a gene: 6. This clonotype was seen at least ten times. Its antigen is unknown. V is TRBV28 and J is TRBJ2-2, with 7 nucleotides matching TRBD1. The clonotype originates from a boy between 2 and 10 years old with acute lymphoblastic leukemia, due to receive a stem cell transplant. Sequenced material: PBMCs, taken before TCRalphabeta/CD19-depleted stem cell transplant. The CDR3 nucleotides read TGTGCCAGCACCACGGGACAGCGCACCGGGGAGCTGTTTTTT. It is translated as CASTTGQRTGELFF.